This TCR beta chain originates from a study of OX40 agonist ivuxolimab in advanced cancers. V dropped 3 bases and J dropped 4; count of bases not matched to a gene: 7. Germline-derived CDR1 and CDR2 are SGHAT and FQNNGV. CDR3 length equals 15 residues. Sequencing was performed with immunoSEQ multiplex PCR; in TCRdb, only in-frame clones are kept and a portion is missing. The sample carries 60,000 to 85,000 clones, about 80% recorded once. The sequence was collected from an adult with an advanced solid tumor such as melanoma, head and neck, liver or kidney cancer. V and J are TRBV11-2 and TRBJ1-1; TRBD1 matches 8 bases. This sample comprised CD4+ or CD8+ T cells sorted from blood, obtained in a trial of the OX40 agonist ivuxolimab. The CDR3 sequence is CASSFTRGRVTEAFF. The CDR3 DNA reads TGTGCCAGCAGCTTCACCAGGGGGCGGGTCACTGAAGCTTTCTTT.